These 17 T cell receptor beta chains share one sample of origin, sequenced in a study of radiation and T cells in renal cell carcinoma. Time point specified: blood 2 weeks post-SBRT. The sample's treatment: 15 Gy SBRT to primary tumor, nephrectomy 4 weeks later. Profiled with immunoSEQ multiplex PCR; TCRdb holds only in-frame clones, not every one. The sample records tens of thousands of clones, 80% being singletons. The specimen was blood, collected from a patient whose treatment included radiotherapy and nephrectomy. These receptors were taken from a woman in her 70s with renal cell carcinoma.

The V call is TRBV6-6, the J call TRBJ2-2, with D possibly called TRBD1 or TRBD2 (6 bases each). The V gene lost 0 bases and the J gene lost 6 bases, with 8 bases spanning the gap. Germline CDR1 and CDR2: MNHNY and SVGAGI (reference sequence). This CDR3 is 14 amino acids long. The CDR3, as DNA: TGTGCCAGCAGTTACTCGAGGGGGGCCGGGGAGCTGTTTTTT. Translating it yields CASSYSRGAGELFF.

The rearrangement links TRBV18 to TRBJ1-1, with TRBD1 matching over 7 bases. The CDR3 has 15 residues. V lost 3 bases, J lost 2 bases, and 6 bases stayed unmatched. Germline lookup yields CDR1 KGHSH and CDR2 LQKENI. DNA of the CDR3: TGTGCCAGCTCACCTAAACGACAGGGTAACACTGAAGCTTTCTTT. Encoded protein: CASSPKRQGNTEAFF.

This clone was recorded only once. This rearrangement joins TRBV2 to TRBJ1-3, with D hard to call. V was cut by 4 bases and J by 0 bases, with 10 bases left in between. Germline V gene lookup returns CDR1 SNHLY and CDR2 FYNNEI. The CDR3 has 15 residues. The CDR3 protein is CASSVVGVSGNTIYF. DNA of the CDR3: TGTGCCAGCAGTGTCGTCGGAGTCTCTGGAAACACCATATATTTT.

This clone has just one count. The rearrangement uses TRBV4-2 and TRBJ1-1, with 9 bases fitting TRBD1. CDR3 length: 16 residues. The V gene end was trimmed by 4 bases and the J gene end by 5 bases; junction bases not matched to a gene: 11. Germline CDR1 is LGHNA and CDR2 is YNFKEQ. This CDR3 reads CASSPNRGRGGTEAFF. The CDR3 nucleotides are TGTGCCAGCAGCCCGAACAGGGGGCGAGGGGGAACTGAAGCTTTCTTT.

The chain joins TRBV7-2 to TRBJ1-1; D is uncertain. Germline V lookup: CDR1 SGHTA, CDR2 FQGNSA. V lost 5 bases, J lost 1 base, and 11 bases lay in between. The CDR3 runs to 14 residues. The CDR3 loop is CASSPSRGNTEAFF. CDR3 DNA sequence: TGTGCCAGCAGCCCTTCCCGGGGGAACACTGAAGCTTTCTTT. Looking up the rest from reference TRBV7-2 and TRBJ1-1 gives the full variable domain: GAGVSQSPSNKVTEKGKDVELRCDPISGHTALYWYRQSLGQGLEFLIYFQGNSAPDKSGLPSDRFSAERTGGSVSTLTIQRTQQEDSAVYLCASSPSRGNTEAFFGQGTRLTVV.

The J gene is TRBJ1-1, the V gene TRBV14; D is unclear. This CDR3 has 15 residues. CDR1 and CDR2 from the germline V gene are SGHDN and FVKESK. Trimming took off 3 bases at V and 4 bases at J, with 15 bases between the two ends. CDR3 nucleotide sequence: TGTGCCAGCAGCCAGGCGCCCGGGAGTAGCACTGAAGCTTTCTTT. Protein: CASSQAPGSSTEAFF. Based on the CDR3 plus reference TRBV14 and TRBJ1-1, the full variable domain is EAGVTQFPSHSVIEKGQTVTLRCDPISGHDNLYWYRRVMGKEIKFLLHFVKESKQDESGMPNNRFLAERTGGTYSTLKVQPAELEDSGVYFCASSQAPGSSTEAFFGQGTRLTVV.

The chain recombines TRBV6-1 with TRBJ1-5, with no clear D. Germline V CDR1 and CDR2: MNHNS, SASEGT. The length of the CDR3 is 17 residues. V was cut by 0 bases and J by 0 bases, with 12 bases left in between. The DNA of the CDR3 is TGTGCCAGCAGTGAAGCCCCGAACGTCTATAGCAATCAGCCCCAGCATTTT. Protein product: CASSEAPNVYSNQPQHF.

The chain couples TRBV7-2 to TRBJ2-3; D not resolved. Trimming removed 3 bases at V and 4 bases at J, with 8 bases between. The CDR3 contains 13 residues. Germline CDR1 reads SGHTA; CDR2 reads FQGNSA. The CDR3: CASSFGRADTQYF. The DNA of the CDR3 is TGTGCCAGCAGCTTTGGTAGGGCAGATACGCAGTATTTT.

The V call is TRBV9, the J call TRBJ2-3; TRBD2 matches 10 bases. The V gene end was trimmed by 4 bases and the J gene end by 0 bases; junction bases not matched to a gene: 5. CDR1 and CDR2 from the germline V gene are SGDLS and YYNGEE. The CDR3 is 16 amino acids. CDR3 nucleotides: TGTGCCAGCAGCAATAGCGGGGGGACTAGCACAGATACGCAGTATTTT. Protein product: CASSNSGGTSTDTQYF.

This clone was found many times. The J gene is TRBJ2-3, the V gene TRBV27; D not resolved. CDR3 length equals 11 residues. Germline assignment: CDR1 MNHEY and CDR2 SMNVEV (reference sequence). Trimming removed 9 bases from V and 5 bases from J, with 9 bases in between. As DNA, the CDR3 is TGTGCCAGTAGACTCGGAGATACGCAGTATTTT. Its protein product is CASRLGDTQYF.

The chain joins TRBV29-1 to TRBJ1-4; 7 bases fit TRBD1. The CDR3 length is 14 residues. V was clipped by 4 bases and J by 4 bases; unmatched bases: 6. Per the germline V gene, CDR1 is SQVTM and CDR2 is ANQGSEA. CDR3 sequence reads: CSVGGGTDNEKLFF. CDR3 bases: TGCAGCGTTGGTGGGGGGACAGATAATGAAAAACTGTTTTTT.

The DNA for the CDR3 is TGTGCCATCATCATGGGACAGGGGGATTACGAGCAGTACTTC. Protein sequence: CAIIMGQGDYEQYF. This chain connects TRBV10-3 to TRBJ2-7; 11 bases are a match to TRBD1. Germline V gene lookup returns CDR1 ENHRY and CDR2 SYGVKD. J lost 4 bases, V lost 7 bases, and 6 bases had no gene match. This CDR3 contains 14 residues.

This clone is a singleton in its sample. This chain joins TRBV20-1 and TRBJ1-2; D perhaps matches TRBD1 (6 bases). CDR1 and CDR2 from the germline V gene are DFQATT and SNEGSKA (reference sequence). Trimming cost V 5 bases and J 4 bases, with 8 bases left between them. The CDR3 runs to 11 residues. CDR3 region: CSAVQGYGYTF. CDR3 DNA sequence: TGCAGTGCTGTACAGGGCTATGGCTACACCTTC.

The CDR3, as DNA: TGTGCCAGCAGCTTAAGGGACGGGGGAGCGGCGTCGGTCGATGAGCAGTTCTTC. Its protein is CASSLRDGGAASVDEQFF. The rearrangement uses TRBV7-2 and TRBJ2-1; maybe TRBD2 (6 bases). Germline CDR1 and CDR2: SGHTA and FQGNSA. CDR3 length: 18 residues. Trimming took off 2 bases at V and 8 bases at J, with 25 bases between the two ends.

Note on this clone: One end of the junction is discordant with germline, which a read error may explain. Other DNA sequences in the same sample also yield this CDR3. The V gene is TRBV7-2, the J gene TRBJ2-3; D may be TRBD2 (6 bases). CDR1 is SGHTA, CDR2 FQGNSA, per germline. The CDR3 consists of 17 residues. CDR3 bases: TGCGCCAGCAGCCAAGATCGGCTAGCGTACCGCACAGATACGCAGTATTTT. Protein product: CASSQDRLAYRTDTQYF.

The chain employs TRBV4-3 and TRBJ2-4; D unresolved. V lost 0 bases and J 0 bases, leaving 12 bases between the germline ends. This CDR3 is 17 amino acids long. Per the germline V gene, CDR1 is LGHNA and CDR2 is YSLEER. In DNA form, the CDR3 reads TGCGCCAGCAGCCAAGAATTTAGGTTACTAGCCAAAAACATTCAGTACTTC. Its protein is CASSQEFRLLAKNIQYF.

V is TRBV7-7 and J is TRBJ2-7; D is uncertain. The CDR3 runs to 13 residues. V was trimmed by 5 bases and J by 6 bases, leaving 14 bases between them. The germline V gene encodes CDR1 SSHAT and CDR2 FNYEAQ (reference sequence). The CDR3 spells CASSPEPSSEQYF. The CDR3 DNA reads TGTGCCAGCAGCCCCGAACCTAGTAGCGAGCAGTACTTC.